This is a list of T cell receptor beta chains from one sample in a study. TCRdb reprocessed the 5' RACE reads with MiXCR, giving one entry per CDR3 protein. The sample gives more than 45,000 distinct CDR3 sequences, roughly 28% of which show up once; around 3.1% is in the top ten. Sequenced: tumor-infiltrating memory CD4+ T cells sorted from the breast tumor. These TCRs come from a female donor with breast cancer. Both conserved end residues are part of each CDR3. The order of the fields is CDR3 protein, CDR3 DNA, D gene, V gene, clone size, J gene. The D gene is left open where the match is weak. A row's size may be missing; if present it is once, few, many or a size class.

cdr3_aa: CASSSGTGMNTEAFF
cdr3_nt: TGTGCCAGCAGTTCCGGGACAGGGATGAACACTGAAGCTTTCTTT
d_call: TRBD1
v_call: TRBV12-3/TRBV12-4
clone_size: -
j_call: TRBJ1-1

cdr3_aa: CASSSRGKTPEAFF
cdr3_nt: TGTGCCAGCAGCTCGAGGGGAAAAACCCCTGAAGCTTTCTTT
d_call: -
v_call: TRBV9
clone_size: -
j_call: TRBJ1-1

cdr3_aa: CASRLAGSSYNEQFF
cdr3_nt: TGTGCCAGCAGGCTTGCGGGAAGCTCCTACAATGAGCAGTTCTTC
d_call: -
v_call: TRBV7-2
clone_size: -
j_call: TRBJ2-1

cdr3_aa: CASSLVAGGQGTQHF
cdr3_nt: TGTGCCAGCAGCTTAGTCGCGGGAGGGCAGGGGACCCAGCACTTC
d_call: TRBD2
v_call: TRBV7-2
clone_size: -
j_call: TRBJ2-5

cdr3_aa: CASRISETRGEQYF
cdr3_nt: TGTGCCAGCAGAATTAGCGAAACCAGGGGCGAGCAGTACTTC
d_call: -
v_call: TRBV6-6
clone_size: -
j_call: TRBJ2-7

cdr3_aa: CASSPPGLQGETQYF
cdr3_nt: TGTGCCAGCAGCCCACCGGGACTCCAAGGGGAGACCCAGTACTTC
d_call: -
v_call: TRBV7-9
clone_size: -
j_call: TRBJ2-5

cdr3_aa: CAGRDRSYGYTF
cdr3_nt: TGTGCCGGGCGAGACAGGAGCTATGGCTACACCTTC
d_call: -
v_call: TRBV2
clone_size: -
j_call: TRBJ1-2

cdr3_aa: CASSIEGFDGYTF
cdr3_nt: TGTGCCAGTAGTATAGAGGGCTTCGATGGCTACACCTTC
d_call: -
v_call: TRBV19
clone_size: -
j_call: TRBJ1-2

cdr3_aa: CASSMDRTAGNEQFF
cdr3_nt: TGTGCCAGTAGTATGGACCGGACAGCTGGGAATGAGCAGTTCTTC
d_call: -
v_call: TRBV19
clone_size: few
j_call: TRBJ2-1

cdr3_aa: CASSFGPNNQPQHF
cdr3_nt: TGTGCCAGCAGCTTCGGACCGAATAATCAGCCCCAGCATTTT
d_call: -
v_call: TRBV5-6
clone_size: -
j_call: TRBJ1-5

cdr3_aa: CASSLSDEKLFF
cdr3_nt: TGTGCCAGCAGTTTATCGGATGAAAAACTGTTTTTT
d_call: -
v_call: TRBV6-6
clone_size: -
j_call: TRBJ1-4

cdr3_aa: CASSYNSDWSYEQYF
cdr3_nt: TGTGCCAGCAGTTACAATTCGGACTGGTCCTACGAGCAGTACTTC
d_call: -
v_call: TRBV6-5
clone_size: -
j_call: TRBJ2-7

cdr3_aa: CASSSPGKAFF
cdr3_nt: TGTGCCAGCAGCTCCCCAGGTAAAGCTTTCTTT
d_call: -
v_call: TRBV7-2
clone_size: -
j_call: TRBJ1-1

cdr3_aa: CASSLDSMNTEAFF
cdr3_nt: TGTGCCAGCAGCTTGGACAGCATGAACACTGAAGCTTTCTTT
d_call: -
v_call: TRBV5-5
clone_size: few
j_call: TRBJ1-1

cdr3_aa: CASRRRDRFSQELFF
cdr3_nt: TGTGCCAGCAGGCGTCGGGACAGGTTCTCTCAGGAGCTGTTTTTT
d_call: TRBD1
v_call: TRBV11-2
clone_size: -
j_call: TRBJ2-2

cdr3_aa: CASSLVGQANNEQFF
cdr3_nt: TGCGCCAGCAGCTTAGTAGGACAGGCGAACAATGAGCAGTTCTTC
d_call: TRBD1
v_call: TRBV5-1
clone_size: few
j_call: TRBJ2-1

cdr3_aa: CASSETRGGYGYTF
cdr3_nt: TGTGCCAGCAGTGAAACGCGTGGGGGCTATGGCTACACCTTC
d_call: -
v_call: TRBV6-1
clone_size: many
j_call: TRBJ1-2

cdr3_aa: CASQLDTEAFF
cdr3_nt: TGCGCCAGCCAGCTGGACACTGAAGCTTTCTTT
d_call: -
v_call: TRBV5-1
clone_size: -
j_call: TRBJ1-1

cdr3_aa: CASSFSQATEAFF
cdr3_nt: TGTGCCAGCAGCTTCAGTCAGGCCACTGAAGCTTTCTTT
d_call: -
v_call: TRBV7-2
clone_size: few
j_call: TRBJ1-1

cdr3_aa: CASSLLLWANVLTF
cdr3_nt: TGTGCCAGCAGCTTATTGTTGTGGGCCAACGTCCTGACTTTC
d_call: -
v_call: TRBV7-2
clone_size: few
j_call: TRBJ2-6

cdr3_aa: CATSDRDGGELFF
cdr3_nt: TGTGCCACCAGTGATCGAGATGGCGGGGAGCTGTTTTTT
d_call: -
v_call: TRBV24-1
clone_size: few
j_call: TRBJ2-2

cdr3_aa: CASSDTGETQYF
cdr3_nt: TGTGCCAGCAGTGACACTGGGGAGACCCAGTACTTC
d_call: -
v_call: TRBV6-4
clone_size: -
j_call: TRBJ2-5

cdr3_aa: CASSSRPTQPQHF
cdr3_nt: TGTGCCAGCAGCTCGCGCCCTACCCAGCCCCAGCATTTT
d_call: -
v_call: TRBV7-8
clone_size: -
j_call: TRBJ1-5

cdr3_aa: CASSLTGGTGELFF
cdr3_nt: TGCGCCAGCAGCTTAACAGGGGGCACCGGGGAGCTGTTTTTT
d_call: TRBD1
v_call: TRBV5-1
clone_size: few
j_call: TRBJ2-2

cdr3_aa: CASSSTSGRRYNEQFF
cdr3_nt: TGTGCCAGCAGCTCAACTAGCGGGCGACGCTACAATGAGCAGTTCTTC
d_call: TRBD2
v_call: TRBV12-3/TRBV12-4
clone_size: -
j_call: TRBJ2-1

cdr3_aa: CASTTIRTGEGETQYF
cdr3_nt: TGTGCCAGCACCACCATTCGGACAGGCGAAGGAGAGACCCAGTACTTC
d_call: TRBD1
v_call: TRBV11-2
clone_size: -
j_call: TRBJ2-5

cdr3_aa: CSAGWGGTEAFF
cdr3_nt: TGCAGTGCTGGGTGGGGGGGCACTGAAGCTTTCTTT
d_call: -
v_call: TRBV20-1
clone_size: many
j_call: TRBJ1-1

cdr3_aa: CANQRATENTDTQYF
cdr3_nt: TGTGCCAACCAAAGGGCGACTGAAAACACAGATACGCAGTATTTT
d_call: -
v_call: TRBV6-1
clone_size: -
j_call: TRBJ2-3

cdr3_aa: CASSGGLFMNTEAFF
cdr3_nt: TGTGCCAGCAGCGGAGGGCTGTTCATGAACACTGAAGCTTTCTTT
d_call: -
v_call: TRBV9
clone_size: -
j_call: TRBJ1-1

cdr3_aa: CASSEGVSYEQYF
cdr3_nt: TGCGCCAGCAGTGAGGGGGTCTCCTACGAGCAGTACTTC
d_call: -
v_call: TRBV10-2
clone_size: few
j_call: TRBJ2-7

cdr3_aa: CASSPQFGGIDNEQFF
cdr3_nt: TGTGCCAGCAGCCCCCAGTTCGGGGGGATCGACAATGAGCAGTTCTTC
d_call: TRBD2
v_call: TRBV9
clone_size: -
j_call: TRBJ2-1

cdr3_aa: CSATGTSFEDEQFF
cdr3_nt: TGCAGTGCTACCGGGACTAGCTTCGAGGATGAGCAGTTCTTC
d_call: TRBD2
v_call: TRBV20-1
clone_size: few
j_call: TRBJ2-1

cdr3_aa: CATSDLGTGGGYTF
cdr3_nt: TGTGCCACCAGTGATCTCGGGACAGGTGGAGGCTACACCTTC
d_call: TRBD1
v_call: TRBV24-1
clone_size: few
j_call: TRBJ1-2

cdr3_aa: CASSPDWDTQYF
cdr3_nt: TGTGCCAGCAGCCCTGACTGGGATACGCAGTATTTT
d_call: -
v_call: TRBV11-1
clone_size: -
j_call: TRBJ2-3

cdr3_aa: CASSLDLGNTEAFF
cdr3_nt: TGCGCCAGCAGCCTGGATCTGGGGAACACTGAAGCTTTCTTT
d_call: -
v_call: TRBV5-1
clone_size: -
j_call: TRBJ1-1

cdr3_aa: CASSLVPQIVQETQYF
cdr3_nt: TGTGCCAGCAGCTTAGTTCCACAGATCGTCCAAGAGACCCAGTACTTC
d_call: -
v_call: TRBV7-2
clone_size: -
j_call: TRBJ2-5

cdr3_aa: CASSDGIWGYTF
cdr3_nt: TGTGCCAGCAGTGACGGCATTTGGGGCTACACCTTC
d_call: -
v_call: TRBV6-1
clone_size: -
j_call: TRBJ1-2